This T cell receptor (beta chain) was identified in a study of T cell clones after liver transplantation. Turning to the study itself: Draws occurred before transplant, before withdrawal, and after complete or failed withdrawal.

Produced via immunoSEQ multiplex PCR; TCRdb's table is partial and in-frame only. This table has 55,000 to 75,000 clones, approximately 70% appearing once. Study-level results: Rather than being deleted, graft donor-reactive T cells may have moved into the graft. Low donor cell numbers restricted donor-reactive repertoire measurement in a couple of subjects.

V was cut by 2 bases and J by 0 bases, with 9 bases left in between. Germline lookup yields CDR1 SGHDT and CDR2 YYEEEE. The CDR3 has 14 residues. Concerning this clone: Its antigen is undetermined.

This clonotype was sampled from a human patient who received a liver transplant. Some T cells here may be from the graft donor. The sequencing used CD4+ T cells from blood, collected at the 15-month timepoint. This rearrangement joins TRBV5-6 to TRBJ2-7; the D gene is possibly TRBD1 (6 bases). CDR3 in DNA: TGTGCCAGCAGCTTCCGGGACACCTCCTACGAGCAGTACTTC. Encoded protein: CASSFRDTSYEQYF.